The next 12 T cell receptor beta chains were all read from a single sample in a study of blood T cell repertoires in COVID-19. Clones were read by immunoSEQ multiplex PCR, and TCRdb kept only the in-frame ones, dropping some. The sample records about 250,000 clones, around 85% being singletons. Sequencing was carried out using peripheral blood. The source is a man aged 80 or over with acute or convalescent COVID-19.

This CDR3 reads CASSDPGQGNTEAFF. CDR3 DNA: TGTGCCAGCAGTGACCCGGGACAGGGGAACACTGAAGCTTTCTTT. The chain carries TRBV2 and TRBJ1-1; TRBD1 agrees at 9 bases. Looked up from germline, CDR1 is SNHLY and CDR2 is FYNNEI. V shed 3 bases and J 1 base; nucleotides not matched to a gene: 3. The CDR3 length is 15 residues. The complete variable domain, with remaining parts taken from reference TRBV2 and TRBJ1-1, reads EPEVTQTPSHQVTQMGQEVILRCVPISNHLYFYWYRQILGQKVEFLVSFYNNEISEKSEIFDDQFSVERPDGSNFTLKIRSTKLEDSAMYFCASSDPGQGNTEAFFGQGTRLTVV.

The chain uses TRBV4-2 and TRBJ2-3; TRBD1 agrees at 8 bases. Per germline, CDR1 LGHNA and CDR2 YNFKEQ. This CDR3 is 17 amino acids long. Trimming removed 3 bases from V and 2 bases from J; junction bases left unmatched: 10. The CDR3 DNA reads as TGTGCCAGCAGCCAGGCCGGGACAGGTCCTACCACAGATACGCAGTATTTT. The encoded protein is CASSQAGTGPTTDTQYF.

The genes are TRBV10-3 and TRBJ2-7, with TRBD1 matching 9 bases. V lost 10 bases and J lost 3; bases outside the gene matches: 7. This CDR3 contains 13 residues. CDR1 is ENHRY, CDR2 SYGVKD, per germline. In DNA, the CDR3 is TGTGCCACCTACAGGGGGCTCGACTACGAGCAGTACTTC. Protein product: CATYRGLDYEQYF.

The V call is TRBV19, the J call TRBJ2-3; TRBD1 aligns across 7 bases. Germline V gene data show CDR1 as LNHDA and CDR2 as SQIVND (reference sequence). The CDR3 is made up of 17 amino acids. V dropped 2 bases and J dropped 0; count of bases not matched to a gene: 8. The CDR3 protein is CASSITGTVTSTDTQYF. DNA for the CDR3: TGTGCCAGTAGTATAACTGGGACAGTGACTAGCACAGATACGCAGTATTTT. Looking up the rest from reference TRBV19 and TRBJ2-3 gives the full variable domain: DGGITQSPKYLFRKEGQNVTLSCEQNLNHDAMYWYRQDPGQGLRLIYYSQIVNDFQKGDIAEGYSVSREKKESFPLTVTSAQKNPTAFYLCASSITGTVTSTDTQYFGPGTRLTVL.

The V call is TRBV9, the J call TRBJ2-3; D uncertain. V lost 2 bases to trimming and J lost 3 bases, with 10 bases between them. Germline lookup yields CDR1 SGDLS and CDR2 YYNGEE. CDR3 length equals 14 residues. The CDR3 protein is CASSVWSGTDTQYF. For the CDR3, the DNA is TGTGCCAGCAGCGTTTGGTCCGGGACAGATACGCAGTATTTT.

The chain is built from TRBV5-1 and TRBJ1-2, with 9 nucleotides matching TRBD1. Germline CDR1 is SGHRS and CDR2 is YFSETQ. J gave up 5 bases and V 6 bases, and 8 bases lay outside the gene matches. The CDR3 has 14 residues. The CDR3 loop is CASKGQGGTYGYTF. For the CDR3, the DNA is TGCGCCAGCAAGGGACAGGGAGGGACGTATGGCTACACCTTC.

The chain couples TRBV6-1 to TRBJ2-2, with D perhaps matching TRBD2 (6 bases). The V end lost 1 base, the J end lost 0 bases, and 12 bases lay between the germline ends. The CDR3 is 17 residues long. Germline CDR1 is MNHNS and CDR2 is SASEGT. The CDR3 DNA follows: TGTGCCAGCAGTGAAGGGAGGAGGGAAACGAACACCGGGGAGCTGTTTTTT. Its translation: CASSEGRRETNTGELFF.

This clone turned up a few times. The V call is TRBV2, the J call TRBJ1-5, with 7 bases identical to TRBD1. J was trimmed by 3 bases and V by 7 bases; bases with no gene match: 6. Looked up from germline, CDR1 is SNHLY and CDR2 is FYNNEI. The CDR3 length is 14 residues. Here the CDR3 reads CASTFGTVNQPQHF. CDR3 bases: TGTGCCAGCACTTTCGGGACAGTCAATCAGCCCCAGCATTTT.

This chain joins TRBV3-1 (or the pseudogene TRBV3-2) and TRBJ2-7, with a tentative D call TRBD2 (5 bases). This CDR3 comprises 14 residues. Germline CDR1 and CDR2: LGHDT and YNNKEL (reference sequence). V lost 3 bases and J lost 5, with 14 bases in between. In nucleotides, the CDR3 is TGTGCCAGCAGCCAGTTCATTCTAGCCCACGAGCAGTACTTC. Its protein is CASSQFILAHEQYF.

V and J are TRBV7-9 and TRBJ1-1; D not resolved. Germline V CDR1 and CDR2: SEHNR, FQNEAQ (reference sequence). CDR3 size: 13 residues. V was shortened by 5 bases and J by 4 bases, with 11 bases between the two germline ends. The CDR3 DNA follows: TGTGCCAGCAGCCCTGGGCAGATCACTGAAGCTTTCTTT. It translates to CASSPGQITEAFF.

The genes are TRBV7-9 and TRBJ2-7; D ambiguous. Per germline, CDR1 SEHNR and CDR2 FQNEAQ (reference sequence). V was pared by 2 bases and J by 2 bases, with 4 bases between. The CDR3 consists of 12 residues. CDR3 protein: CASSLTAYEQYF. The DNA of the CDR3 is TGTGCCAGCAGCTTAACAGCCTACGAGCAGTACTTC.

J is TRBJ1-2 and V is TRBV9; 7 bases map to TRBD1. The germline gives CDR1 SGDLS, CDR2 YYNGEE. The CDR3 totals 13 residues. Losses at the gene ends were 4 bases for V and 8 bases for J; bases not matched to a gene: 8. The CDR3 loop is CASSIGGARGYTF. CDR3 in DNA: TGTGCCAGCAGCATAGGGGGCGCGAGGGGCTACACCTTC.